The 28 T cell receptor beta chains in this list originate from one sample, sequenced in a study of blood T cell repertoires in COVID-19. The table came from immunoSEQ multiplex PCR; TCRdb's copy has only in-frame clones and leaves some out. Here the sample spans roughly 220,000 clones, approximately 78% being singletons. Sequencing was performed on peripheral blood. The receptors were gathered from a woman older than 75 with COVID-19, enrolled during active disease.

CDR3 region: CASSWDRGSTNEKLFF. The CDR3 DNA is TGTGCCAGCAGTTGGGACAGGGGGTCGACTAATGAAAAACTGTTTTTT. This chain uses TRBV6-5 with TRBJ1-4; 11 bases line up with TRBD1. The CDR3 is 16 amino acids. J gave up 2 bases and V 4 bases, and 3 bases lay outside the gene matches. The germline V gene encodes CDR1 MNHEY and CDR2 SVGAGI.

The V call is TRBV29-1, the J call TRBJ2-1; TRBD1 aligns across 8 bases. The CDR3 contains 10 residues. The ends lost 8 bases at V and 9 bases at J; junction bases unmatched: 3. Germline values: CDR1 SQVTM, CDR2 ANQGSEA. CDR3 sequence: CSSGQGEQFF. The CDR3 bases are TGCAGCAGCGGACAGGGTGAGCAGTTCTTC.

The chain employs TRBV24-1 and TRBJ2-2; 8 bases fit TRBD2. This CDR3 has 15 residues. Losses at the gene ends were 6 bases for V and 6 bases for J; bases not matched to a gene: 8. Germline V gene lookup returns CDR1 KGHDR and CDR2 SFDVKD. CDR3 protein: CATSIGRALPGELFF. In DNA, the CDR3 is TGTGCCACCAGTATCGGGAGGGCCCTCCCCGGGGAGCTGTTTTTT.

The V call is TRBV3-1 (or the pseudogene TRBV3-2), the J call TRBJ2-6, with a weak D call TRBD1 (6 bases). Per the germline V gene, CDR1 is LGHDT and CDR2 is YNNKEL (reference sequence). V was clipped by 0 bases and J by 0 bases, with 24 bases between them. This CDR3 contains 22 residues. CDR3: CASSQDPLQGPLRSSGANVLTF. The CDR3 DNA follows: TGTGCCAGCAGCCAAGATCCTTTGCAGGGGCCATTACGAAGCTCTGGGGCCAACGTCCTGACTTTC.

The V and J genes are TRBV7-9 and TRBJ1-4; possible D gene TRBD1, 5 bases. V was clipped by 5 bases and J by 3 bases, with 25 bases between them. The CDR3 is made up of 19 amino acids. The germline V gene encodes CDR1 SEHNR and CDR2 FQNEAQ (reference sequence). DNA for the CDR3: TGTGCCAGCAGCCAGCCACGTCTTAGGGGCGCGGGGGCTAATGAAAAACTGTTTTTT. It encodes CASSQPRLRGAGANEKLFF.

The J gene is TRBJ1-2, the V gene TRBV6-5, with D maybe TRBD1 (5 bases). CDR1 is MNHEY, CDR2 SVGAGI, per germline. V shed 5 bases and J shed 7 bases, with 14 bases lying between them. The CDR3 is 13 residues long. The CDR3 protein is CASSQTGRRGYTF. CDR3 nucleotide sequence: TGTGCCAGCAGTCAAACAGGCCGCCGTGGCTACACCTTC.

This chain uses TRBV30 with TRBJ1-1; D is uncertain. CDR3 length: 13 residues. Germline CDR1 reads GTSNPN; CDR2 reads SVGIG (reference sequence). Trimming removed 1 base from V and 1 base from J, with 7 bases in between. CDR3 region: CAWSDQANTEAFF. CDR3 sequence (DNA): TGTGCCTGGAGTGACCAGGCGAACACTGAAGCTTTCTTT. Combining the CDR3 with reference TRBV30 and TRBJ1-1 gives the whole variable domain SQTIHQWPATLVQPVGSPLSLECTVEGTSNPNLYWYRQAAGRGLQLLFYSVGIGQISSEVPQNLSASRPQDRQFILSSKKLLLSDSGFYLCAWSDQANTEAFFGQGTRLTVV.

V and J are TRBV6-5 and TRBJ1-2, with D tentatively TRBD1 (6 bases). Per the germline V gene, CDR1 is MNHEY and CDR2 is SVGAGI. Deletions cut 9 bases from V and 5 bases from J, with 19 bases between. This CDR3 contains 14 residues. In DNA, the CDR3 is TGTGCCAGTACCTCGGGATCTAGGGGGTATGGCTACACCTTC. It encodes CASTSGSRGYGYTF.

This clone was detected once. CDR3 in DNA: TGCAGTGCTTGGACAGCCGGTTACACCTTC. Its translation is CSAWTAGYTF. The rearrangement uses TRBV20-1 and TRBJ1-2, with a tentative D call TRBD1 (6 bases). Germline CDR1 and CDR2: DFQATT and SNEGSKA (reference sequence). The CDR3 sequence is 10 residues long. Trimming removed 5 bases from V and 11 bases from J, with 12 bases in between.

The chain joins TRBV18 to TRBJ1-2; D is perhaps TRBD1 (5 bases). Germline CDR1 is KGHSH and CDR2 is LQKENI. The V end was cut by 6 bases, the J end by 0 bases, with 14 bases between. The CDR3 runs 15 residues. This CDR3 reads CASSPGAGANYGYTF. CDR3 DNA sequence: TGTGCCAGCTCCCCTGGGGCTGGAGCTAACTATGGCTACACCTTC.

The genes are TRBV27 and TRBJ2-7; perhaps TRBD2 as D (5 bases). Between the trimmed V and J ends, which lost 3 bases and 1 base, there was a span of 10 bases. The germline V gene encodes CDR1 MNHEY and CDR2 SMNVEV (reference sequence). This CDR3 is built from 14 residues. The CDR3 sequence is CASSLSSGSYEQYF. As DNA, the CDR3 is TGTGCCAGCAGTTTGTCCAGCGGATCCTACGAGCAGTACTTC.

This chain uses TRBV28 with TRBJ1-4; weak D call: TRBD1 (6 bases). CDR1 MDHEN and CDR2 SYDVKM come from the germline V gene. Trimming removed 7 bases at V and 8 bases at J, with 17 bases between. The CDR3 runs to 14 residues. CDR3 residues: CASIKAGGREKLFF. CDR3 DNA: TGTGCCAGCATTAAGGCCGGGGGGCGGGAAAAACTGTTTTTT.

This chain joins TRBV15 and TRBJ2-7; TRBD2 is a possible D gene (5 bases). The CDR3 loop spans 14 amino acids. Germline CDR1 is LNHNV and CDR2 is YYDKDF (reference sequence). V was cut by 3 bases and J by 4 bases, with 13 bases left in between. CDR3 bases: TGTGCCACCAGCAGGAGGGATAAGAGGTACGAGCAGTACTTC. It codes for CATSRRDKRYEQYF.

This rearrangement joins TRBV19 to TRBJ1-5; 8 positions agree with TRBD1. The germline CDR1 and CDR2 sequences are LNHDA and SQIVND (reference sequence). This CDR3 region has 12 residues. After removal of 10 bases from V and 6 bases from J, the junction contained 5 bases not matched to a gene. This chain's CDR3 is CATKTGAQPQHF. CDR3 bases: TGTGCCACCAAGACAGGGGCTCAGCCCCAGCATTTT.

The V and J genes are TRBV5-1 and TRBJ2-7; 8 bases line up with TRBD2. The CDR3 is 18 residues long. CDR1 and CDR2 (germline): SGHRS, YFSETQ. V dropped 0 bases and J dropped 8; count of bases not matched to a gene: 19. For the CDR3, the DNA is TGCGCCAGCAGCTTGGAAGCGGGAGAGGTTTGGGGGGTAAAAAAGCAGTACTTC. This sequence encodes CASSLEAGEVWGVKKQYF.

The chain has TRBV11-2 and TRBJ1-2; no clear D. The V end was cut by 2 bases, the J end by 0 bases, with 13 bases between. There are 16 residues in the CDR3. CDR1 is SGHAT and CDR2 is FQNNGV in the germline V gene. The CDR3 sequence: CASSLSGGLANYGYTF. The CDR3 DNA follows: TGTGCCAGCAGCTTATCGGGAGGTTTAGCTAACTATGGCTACACCTTC.

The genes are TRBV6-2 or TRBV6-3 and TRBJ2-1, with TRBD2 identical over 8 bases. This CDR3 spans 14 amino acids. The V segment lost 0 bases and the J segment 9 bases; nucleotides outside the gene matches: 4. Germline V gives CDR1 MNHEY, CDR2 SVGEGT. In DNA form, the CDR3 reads TGTGCCAGCAGTTACTCCGGGACTAGAGGTGAGCAGTTCTTC. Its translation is CASSYSGTRGEQFF.

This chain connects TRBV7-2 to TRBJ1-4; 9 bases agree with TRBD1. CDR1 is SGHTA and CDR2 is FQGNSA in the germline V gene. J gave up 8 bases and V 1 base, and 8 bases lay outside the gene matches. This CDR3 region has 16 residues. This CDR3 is CASSLVSGTGSEKLFF. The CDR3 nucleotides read TGTGCCAGCAGCTTAGTATCCGGGACAGGGTCAGAAAAACTGTTTTTT.

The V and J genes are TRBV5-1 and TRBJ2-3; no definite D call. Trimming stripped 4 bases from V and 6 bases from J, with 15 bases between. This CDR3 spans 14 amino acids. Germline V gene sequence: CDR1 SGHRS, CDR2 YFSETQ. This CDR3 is CASSPRAESDTQYF. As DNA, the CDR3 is TGCGCCAGCAGCCCGCGCGCGGAATCGGATACGCAGTATTTT.

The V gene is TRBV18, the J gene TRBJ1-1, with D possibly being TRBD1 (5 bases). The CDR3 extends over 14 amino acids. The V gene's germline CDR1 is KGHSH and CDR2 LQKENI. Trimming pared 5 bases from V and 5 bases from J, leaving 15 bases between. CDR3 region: CASSDTGGATEAFF. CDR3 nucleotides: TGTGCCAGCTCAGACACAGGAGGGGCGACTGAAGCTTTCTTT.

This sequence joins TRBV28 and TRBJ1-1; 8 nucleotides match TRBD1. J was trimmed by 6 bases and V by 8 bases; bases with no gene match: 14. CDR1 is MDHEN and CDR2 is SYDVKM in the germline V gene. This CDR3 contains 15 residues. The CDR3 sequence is CASSGADRGPSEAFF. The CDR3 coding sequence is TGTGCCAGCTCCGGGGCCGACAGGGGCCCCTCTGAAGCTTTCTTT.

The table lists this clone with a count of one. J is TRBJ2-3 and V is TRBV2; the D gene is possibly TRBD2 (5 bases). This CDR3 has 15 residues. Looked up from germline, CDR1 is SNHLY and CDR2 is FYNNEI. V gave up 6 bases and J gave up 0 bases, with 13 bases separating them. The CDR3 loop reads CASRSMGVSTDTQYF. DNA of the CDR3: TGTGCCAGCAGGTCTATGGGAGTAAGCACAGATACGCAGTATTTT.

The CDR3 protein is CASSRGTGTQETQYF. CDR3 sequence (DNA): TGTGCCAGCTCACGCGGAACAGGGACCCAAGAGACCCAGTACTTC. The chain couples TRBV18 to TRBJ2-5; D may be TRBD1 (6 bases). The V end lost 4 bases, the J end lost 1 base, and 13 bases lay between the germline ends. This CDR3 is 15 amino acids long. Germline CDR1 KGHSH, CDR2 LQKENI.

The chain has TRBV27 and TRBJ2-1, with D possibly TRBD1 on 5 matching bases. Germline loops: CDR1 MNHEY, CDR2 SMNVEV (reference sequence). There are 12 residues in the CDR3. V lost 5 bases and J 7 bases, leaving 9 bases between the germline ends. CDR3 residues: CASSPQGNEQFF. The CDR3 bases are TGTGCCAGCAGTCCCCAGGGAAATGAGCAGTTCTTC.

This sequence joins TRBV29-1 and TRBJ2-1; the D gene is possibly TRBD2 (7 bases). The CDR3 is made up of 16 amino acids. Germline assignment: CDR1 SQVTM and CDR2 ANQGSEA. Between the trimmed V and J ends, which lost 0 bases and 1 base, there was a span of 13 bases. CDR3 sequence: CSVEEGGARSYNEQFF. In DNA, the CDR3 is TGCAGCGTTGAAGAAGGGGGGGCGAGGTCCTACAATGAGCAGTTCTTC.

Here the CDR3 reads CASSRQGITDTQYF. The CDR3 coding sequence is TGTGCCAGCAGTAGGCAGGGTATCACAGATACGCAGTATTTT. The V call is TRBV2, the J call TRBJ2-3; D is possibly TRBD1 (5 bases). V was trimmed by 5 bases and J by 2 bases, leaving 11 bases between them. CDR1 is SNHLY, CDR2 FYNNEI, per germline. There are 14 residues in the CDR3.

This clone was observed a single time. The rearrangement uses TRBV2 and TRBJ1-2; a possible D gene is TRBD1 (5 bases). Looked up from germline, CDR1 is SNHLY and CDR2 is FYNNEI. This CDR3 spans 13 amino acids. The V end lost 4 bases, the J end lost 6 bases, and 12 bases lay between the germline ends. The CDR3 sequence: CASSVWGGDGYTF. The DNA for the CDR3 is TGTGCCAGCAGTGTTTGGGGGGGTGATGGCTACACCTTC.

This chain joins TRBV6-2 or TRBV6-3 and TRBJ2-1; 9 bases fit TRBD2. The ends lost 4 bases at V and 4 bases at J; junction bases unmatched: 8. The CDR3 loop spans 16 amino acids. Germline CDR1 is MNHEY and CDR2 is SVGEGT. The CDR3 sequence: CASSFSLAGPYNEQFF. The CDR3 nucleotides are TGTGCCAGCAGTTTCTCCCTAGCGGGGCCTTACAATGAGCAGTTCTTC.